This TCR beta chain was profiled in a study of OX40 agonist ivuxolimab in advanced cancers. The table came from immunoSEQ multiplex PCR; TCRdb's copy has only in-frame clones and leaves some out. The repertoire includes 65,000 or so clones, around 84% of them detected once, and just under 5% sits in the top ten. Sampled blood was obtained at baseline, cycle 4 day 1, and cycle 7 day 1. Whole-study results and caveats: CD4+ and CD8+ T cells in blood underwent clonal expansion by week 6 at 0.1 to 3.0 mg/kg. No antigen was identified for the clonally expanded peripheral T cells. Compared with CD4+, CD8+ T cells on average had more expanded clones.

Germline V lookup: CDR1 SGHTA, CDR2 FQGNSA. CDR3 size: 15 residues. The V and J ends lost 3 bases and 4 bases respectively, with 15 bases between them. As regards this clone: What it recognizes is unknown.

Specimen: CD4+ or CD8+ T cells sorted from blood, collected in a trial of the OX40 agonist ivuxolimab. The rearrangement links TRBV7-2 to TRBJ1-1, with D possibly matching TRBD1 (6 bases). This TCR came from an adult with an advanced solid tumor such as melanoma, head and neck, liver or kidney cancer. CDR3: CASSLFGGVGTEAFF. Written as DNA, the CDR3 is TGTGCCAGCAGCTTGTTCGGGGGCGTTGGCACTGAAGCTTTCTTT.